A selection of T cell receptor beta chains follows, all from one sample in a study of blood T cell repertoires in COVID-19. Profiled with immunoSEQ multiplex PCR; TCRdb holds only in-frame clones, not every one. Of more than 100,000 clones listed, roughly 80% were seen once; the top ten hold 16%. Sequences were obtained from peripheral blood. All receptors come from a woman aged 45-65 years with acute or convalescent COVID-19. The CDR3 runs from the conserved cysteine through the conserved F or W. Each record gives: CDR3 DNA, CDR3 protein, D gene, V gene, clone size, J gene. A D gene is named only where the DNA matches it firmly. Clone size is not always given. Where it is, it says once, few, many or a class for expanded clones.

CDR3nt: TGTGCCAGCAGCCGACAACAGGCGGCTAGCTCCTATAATTCACCCCTCCACTTT
CDR3aa: CASSRQQAASSYNSPLHF
d_gene: -
v_gene: TRBV3-1/TRBV3-2
abundance: many
j_gene: TRBJ1-6

CDR3nt: TGTGCCAGCAGCGGTATGGGGACTCCTGGAAACACCATATATTTT
CDR3aa: CASSGMGTPGNTIYF
d_gene: -
v_gene: TRBV11-2
abundance: few
j_gene: TRBJ1-3

CDR3nt: TGTGCCAGTAGTATGGGACTCTCCTACGAGCAGTACTTC
CDR3aa: CASSMGLSYEQYF
d_gene: -
v_gene: TRBV19
abundance: -
j_gene: TRBJ2-7

CDR3nt: TGTGCCAGCAGCCGGGACTACCAAGAGGGCGAGCAGTACTTC
CDR3aa: CASSRDYQEGEQYF
d_gene: TRBD2
v_gene: TRBV6-4
abundance: -
j_gene: TRBJ2-7

CDR3nt: TGTGCCAGCAGTTTATACCGAGACAGGGGGAACACTGAAGCTTTCTTT
CDR3aa: CASSLYRDRGNTEAFF
d_gene: TRBD1
v_gene: TRBV28
abundance: -
j_gene: TRBJ1-1

CDR3nt: TGCGCCAGCAGCTTGACCGGCGGAGGGTCTGAAGCTTTCTTT
CDR3aa: CASSLTGGGSEAFF
d_gene: -
v_gene: TRBV5-1
abundance: -
j_gene: TRBJ1-1

CDR3nt: TGTGCCAGCAAGGGAGGGACTGAAGCTTTCTTT
CDR3aa: CASKGGTEAFF
d_gene: -
v_gene: TRBV2
abundance: -
j_gene: TRBJ1-1

CDR3nt: TGTGCCACCGTTCGGGCGGGACAGACATCCAATGAGCAGTTCTTC
CDR3aa: CATVRAGQTSNEQFF
d_gene: -
v_gene: TRBV6-5
abundance: -
j_gene: TRBJ2-1

CDR3nt: TGTGCCAGCAGGACGACAGGGGGCAACTATGGCTACACCTTC
CDR3aa: CASRTTGGNYGYTF
d_gene: TRBD1
v_gene: TRBV6-6
abundance: -
j_gene: TRBJ1-2

CDR3nt: TGTGCAAGTCGCTTAGTACTGTCTAGCGGGGGGAATGAGCAGTTCTTC
CDR3aa: CASRLVLSSGGNEQFF
d_gene: -
v_gene: TRBV12-2
abundance: -
j_gene: TRBJ2-1

CDR3nt: TGTGCCAGCAGCTTAGGGGGACAGGTGAACACTGAAGCTTTCTTT
CDR3aa: CASSLGGQVNTEAFF
d_gene: TRBD1
v_gene: TRBV7-2
abundance: -
j_gene: TRBJ1-1

CDR3nt: TGTGCCAGCTCACCACCGTTCCGCGGGAGTAACACTGAAGCTTTCTTT
CDR3aa: CASSPPFRGSNTEAFF
d_gene: -
v_gene: TRBV18
abundance: -
j_gene: TRBJ1-1

CDR3nt: TGTGCCAGCAGCTTGAGCGACACAGATACGCAGTATTTT
CDR3aa: CASSLSDTDTQYF
d_gene: -
v_gene: TRBV5-4
abundance: few
j_gene: TRBJ2-3

CDR3nt: TGTGCCAGCAAGATATCAGGGGCCGTCACTGAAGCTTTCTTT
CDR3aa: CASKISGAVTEAFF
d_gene: -
v_gene: TRBV6-5
abundance: once
j_gene: TRBJ1-1

CDR3nt: TGTGCCAGTAGTATTTTCATCGGTACCAACAATGAGCAGTTCTTC
CDR3aa: CASSIFIGTNNEQFF
d_gene: -
v_gene: TRBV19
abundance: -
j_gene: TRBJ2-1

CDR3nt: TGTGCCAGTAGTATAGGAGTTCAGCCCCAGCATTTT
CDR3aa: CASSIGVQPQHF
d_gene: -
v_gene: TRBV19
abundance: once
j_gene: TRBJ1-5

CDR3nt: TGTGCCAGCGTGCTGGGAGGCCGCTACTATGGCTACACCTTC
CDR3aa: CASVLGGRYYGYTF
d_gene: -
v_gene: TRBV2
abundance: -
j_gene: TRBJ1-2

CDR3nt: TGTGCCATCAGTGAGTCGAGACAGAGATGGGCCGAGCAGTACTTC
CDR3aa: CAISESRQRWAEQYF
d_gene: -
v_gene: TRBV10-3
abundance: few
j_gene: TRBJ2-7

CDR3nt: TGTGCCACCAGTGATCCCGGGACTACGACAGATACGCAGTATTTT
CDR3aa: CATSDPGTTTDTQYF
d_gene: TRBD2
v_gene: TRBV24-1
abundance: -
j_gene: TRBJ2-3

CDR3nt: TGTGCCAGCCTCCTCACAGGGACCGGGGAGCTGTTTTTT
CDR3aa: CASLLTGTGELFF
d_gene: -
v_gene: TRBV6-5
abundance: -
j_gene: TRBJ2-2

CDR3nt: TGCGCCAGCAGCCAAAGTCCCGGGACAGGGTCCCCCACAGATACGCAGTATTTT
CDR3aa: CASSQSPGTGSPTDTQYF
d_gene: TRBD1
v_gene: TRBV4-1
abundance: -
j_gene: TRBJ2-3

CDR3nt: TGTGCCAGCAGCTTAGCCGGACAGGATATTAATTCACCCCTCCACTTT
CDR3aa: CASSLAGQDINSPLHF
d_gene: TRBD1
v_gene: TRBV7-9
abundance: -
j_gene: TRBJ1-6

CDR3nt: TGTGCCAGCAGCTCACCGGGACAGGGGGCTTCGACTGAAGCTTTCTTT
CDR3aa: CASSSPGQGASTEAFF
d_gene: TRBD1
v_gene: TRBV5-4
abundance: -
j_gene: TRBJ1-1

CDR3nt: TGTGCCAGCAGCTTTGACAGGGACGTCGGGGAGCTGTTTTTT
CDR3aa: CASSFDRDVGELFF
d_gene: TRBD1
v_gene: TRBV11-2
abundance: many
j_gene: TRBJ2-2

CDR3nt: TGCGCCAGCAGCTTCGGGGGGCAAAAGGAAAAACTGTTTTTT
CDR3aa: CASSFGGQKEKLFF
d_gene: -
v_gene: TRBV5-1
abundance: -
j_gene: TRBJ1-4

CDR3nt: TGTGCCAGCAGCGACACCAGTAAACCTAATGAAAAACTGTTTTTT
CDR3aa: CASSDTSKPNEKLFF
d_gene: -
v_gene: TRBV9
abundance: -
j_gene: TRBJ1-4

CDR3nt: TGTGCCAGCAGCAGGGACAGGGGGACCGGGGAGCTGTTTTTT
CDR3aa: CASSRDRGTGELFF
d_gene: TRBD1
v_gene: TRBV11-3
abundance: few
j_gene: TRBJ2-2

CDR3nt: TGTGCCAGCAGCCCCAGGGATGGCACCGGGGAGCTGTTTTTT
CDR3aa: CASSPRDGTGELFF
d_gene: -
v_gene: TRBV6-2/TRBV6-3
abundance: -
j_gene: TRBJ2-2

CDR3nt: TGTGCCAGCAGCAAAGACAGGGGCGGTTCACCCCTCCACTTT
CDR3aa: CASSKDRGGSPLHF
d_gene: TRBD1
v_gene: TRBV5-6
abundance: -
j_gene: TRBJ1-6

CDR3nt: TGTGCCAGCAGTGAAGCCCCCGGGGAAGCAGATACGCAGTATTTT
CDR3aa: CASSEAPGEADTQYF
d_gene: -
v_gene: TRBV6-1
abundance: once
j_gene: TRBJ2-3

CDR3nt: TGTGCCATCAGGCGGGGGACTTACAATGAGCAGTTCTTC
CDR3aa: CAIRRGTYNEQFF
d_gene: TRBD2
v_gene: TRBV10-3
abundance: -
j_gene: TRBJ2-1

CDR3nt: TGTGCCAGCAGCCAAGACATGGCGGGGGGAGATACGCAGTATTTT
CDR3aa: CASSQDMAGGDTQYF
d_gene: TRBD2
v_gene: TRBV3-1/TRBV3-2
abundance: -
j_gene: TRBJ2-3

CDR3nt: TGCGCCAGGCGAGAGGCCGATAACTACGAGCAGTACTTC
CDR3aa: CARREADNYEQYF
d_gene: -
v_gene: TRBV10-1
abundance: -
j_gene: TRBJ2-7

CDR3nt: TGTGCCACCAGCGACTTCAGAGATGACAGGATTAATGATCTTAATGAAAAACTGTTTTTT
CDR3aa: CATSDFRDDRINDLNEKLFF
d_gene: -
v_gene: TRBV15
abundance: many
j_gene: TRBJ1-4

CDR3nt: TGTGCCATCATTTTCGGACTCGATGGGGACTATGGCTACACCTTC
CDR3aa: CAIIFGLDGDYGYTF
d_gene: -
v_gene: TRBV10-3
abundance: -
j_gene: TRBJ1-2

CDR3nt: TGTGCCAGCAGCCCCAAATTAGGACAGGGAAACACTGAAGCTTTCTTT
CDR3aa: CASSPKLGQGNTEAFF
d_gene: TRBD1
v_gene: TRBV4-2
abundance: -
j_gene: TRBJ1-1

CDR3nt: TGCGCCAGCAGAGGGACAGGTCCCTATGGCTACACCTTC
CDR3aa: CASRGTGPYGYTF
d_gene: TRBD1
v_gene: TRBV5-1
abundance: -
j_gene: TRBJ1-2

CDR3nt: TGTGCCGCGTCGCGGGGGGCGGGCAACGGGGAGCTGTTTTTT
CDR3aa: CAASRGAGNGELFF
d_gene: TRBD2
v_gene: TRBV27
abundance: once
j_gene: TRBJ2-2

CDR3nt: TGTGCCAGCAGCTTAGCGGGACGAGATACGCAGTATTTT
CDR3aa: CASSLAGRDTQYF
d_gene: TRBD2
v_gene: TRBV5-4
abundance: -
j_gene: TRBJ2-3

CDR3nt: TGTGCCAGCAGTGGACAGGGCGCAAAACTGTTTTTT
CDR3aa: CASSGQGAKLFF
d_gene: TRBD1
v_gene: TRBV2
abundance: -
j_gene: TRBJ1-4

CDR3nt: TGTGCCAGCAGCTTAGTTAGGGGTAACACTGAAGCTTTCTTT
CDR3aa: CASSLVRGNTEAFF
d_gene: -
v_gene: TRBV7-8
abundance: -
j_gene: TRBJ1-1

CDR3nt: TGTGCCAGCAGCCTAGGGCCAGGGGAAGCGGATGAGCAGTTCTTC
CDR3aa: CASSLGPGEADEQFF
d_gene: -
v_gene: TRBV5-8
abundance: -
j_gene: TRBJ2-1

CDR3nt: TGTGCCAGCAGTGAATCCCGGTTGGCGGGGGGGCCCGGGGAGCTGTTTTTT
CDR3aa: CASSESRLAGGPGELFF
d_gene: TRBD2
v_gene: TRBV2
abundance: -
j_gene: TRBJ2-2

CDR3nt: TGTGCCAGCAGCCCCGGGACAGGTATCTCCTACGAGCAGTACTTC
CDR3aa: CASSPGTGISYEQYF
d_gene: TRBD1
v_gene: TRBV7-2
abundance: -
j_gene: TRBJ2-7

CDR3nt: TGCGCCAGCAGCTACGGGGAGGCCAAAAACATTCAGTACTTC
CDR3aa: CASSYGEAKNIQYF
d_gene: -
v_gene: TRBV5-1
abundance: -
j_gene: TRBJ2-4

CDR3nt: TGTGCCAGTAGTATGGCCTCGGCAGGTGGCTACACCTTC
CDR3aa: CASSMASAGGYTF
d_gene: -
v_gene: TRBV19
abundance: -
j_gene: TRBJ1-2